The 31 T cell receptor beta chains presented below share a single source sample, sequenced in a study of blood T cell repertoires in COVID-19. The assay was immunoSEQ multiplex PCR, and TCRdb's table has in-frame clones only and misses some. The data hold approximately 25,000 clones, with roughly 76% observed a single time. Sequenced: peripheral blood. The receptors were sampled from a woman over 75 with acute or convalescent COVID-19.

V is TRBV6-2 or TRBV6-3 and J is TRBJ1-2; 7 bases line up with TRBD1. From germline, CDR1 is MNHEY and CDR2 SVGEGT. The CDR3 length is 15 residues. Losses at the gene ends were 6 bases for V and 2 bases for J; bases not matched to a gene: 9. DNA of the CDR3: TGTGCCAGCAGCCCCAGGGGGTTGAGGAACTATGGCTACACCTTC. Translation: CASSPRGLRNYGYTF.

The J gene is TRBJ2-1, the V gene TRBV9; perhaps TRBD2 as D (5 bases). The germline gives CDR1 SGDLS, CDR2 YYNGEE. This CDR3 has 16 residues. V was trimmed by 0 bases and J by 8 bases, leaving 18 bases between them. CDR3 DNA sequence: TGTGCCAGCAGCGTAGTTGTCTTAGCGTCCGCCGATGAGCAGTTCTTC. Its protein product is CASSVVVLASADEQFF.

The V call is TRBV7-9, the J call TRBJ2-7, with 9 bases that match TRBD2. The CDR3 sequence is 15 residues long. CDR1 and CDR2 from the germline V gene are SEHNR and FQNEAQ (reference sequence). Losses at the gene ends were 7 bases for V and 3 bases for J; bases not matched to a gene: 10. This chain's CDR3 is CASTLRLAGNYEQYF. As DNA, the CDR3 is TGTGCCAGCACCCTCAGGCTAGCGGGAAACTACGAGCAGTACTTC.

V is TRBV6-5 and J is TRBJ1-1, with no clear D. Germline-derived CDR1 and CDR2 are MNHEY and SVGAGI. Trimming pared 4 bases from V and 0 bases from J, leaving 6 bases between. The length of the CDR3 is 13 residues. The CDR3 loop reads CASSFSMNTEAFF. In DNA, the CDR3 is TGTGCCAGCAGTTTCTCCATGAACACTGAAGCTTTCTTT.

For the CDR3, the DNA is TGCGCCAGCAGCTTGAGAGAGAACACTGAAGCTTTCTTT. Its protein product is CASSLRENTEAFF. V usage is TRBV5-1 and J usage is TRBJ1-1; no firm D call. V dropped 1 base and J dropped 1 base, with 5 bases sitting between them. The CDR3 totals 13 residues. Looked up from germline, CDR1 is SGHRS and CDR2 is YFSETQ. Looking up the rest from reference TRBV5-1 and TRBJ1-1 gives the full variable domain: KAGVTQTPRYLIKTRGQQVTLSCSPISGHRSVSWYQQTPGQGLQFLFEYFSETQRNKGNFPGRFSGRQFSNSRSEMNVSTLELGDSALYLCASSLRENTEAFFGQGTRLTVV.

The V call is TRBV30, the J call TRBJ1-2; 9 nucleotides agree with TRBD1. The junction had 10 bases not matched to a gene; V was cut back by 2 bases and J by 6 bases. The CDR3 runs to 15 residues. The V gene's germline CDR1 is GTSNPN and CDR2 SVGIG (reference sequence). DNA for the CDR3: TGTGCCTGGAGTTTCCGGGACAGGGTTTACGATGGCTACACCTTC. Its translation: CAWSFRDRVYDGYTF.

The DNA of the CDR3 is TGTGCCAGCAGTCCGGGACAGGGGGCTAAGGGGGAGCTGTTTTTT. This sequence encodes CASSPGQGAKGELFF. The V and J genes are TRBV2 and TRBJ2-2; 12 nucleotides agree with TRBD1. This CDR3 comprises 15 residues. The germline gives CDR1 SNHLY, CDR2 FYNNEI. Unmatched junction bases numbered 6, after V lost 5 bases and J lost 8 bases.

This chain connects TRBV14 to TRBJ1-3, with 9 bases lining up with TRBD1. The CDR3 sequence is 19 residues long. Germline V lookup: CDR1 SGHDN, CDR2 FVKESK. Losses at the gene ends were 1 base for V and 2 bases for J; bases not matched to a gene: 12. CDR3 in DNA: TGTGCCAGCAGCCAAGTCGGGGGATACAGACAGGGGGCTGGAAACACCATATATTTT. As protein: CASSQVGGYRQGAGNTIYF.

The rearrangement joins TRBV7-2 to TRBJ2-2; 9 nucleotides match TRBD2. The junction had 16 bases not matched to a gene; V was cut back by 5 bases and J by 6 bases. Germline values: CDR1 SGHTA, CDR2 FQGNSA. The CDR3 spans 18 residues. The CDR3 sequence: CASSPDRGRGRASGELFF. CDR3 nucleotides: TGTGCCAGCAGCCCTGACCGGGGGCGCGGGAGGGCCTCCGGGGAGCTGTTTTTT.

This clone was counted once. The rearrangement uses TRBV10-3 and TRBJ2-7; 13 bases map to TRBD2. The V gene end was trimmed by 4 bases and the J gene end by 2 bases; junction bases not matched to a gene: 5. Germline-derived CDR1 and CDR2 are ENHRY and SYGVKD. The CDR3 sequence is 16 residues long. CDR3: CAISATGTSGAYEQYF. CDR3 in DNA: TGTGCCATCAGTGCTACCGGGACTAGCGGGGCCTACGAGCAGTACTTC.

CDR3 loop: CASSLRGLAGATDTQYF. In nucleotides, the CDR3 is TGCGCCAGCAGCTTGCGCGGACTAGCGGGGGCGACAGATACGCAGTATTTT. The gene calls are TRBV5-1 and TRBJ2-3, with 13 positions matching TRBD2. This CDR3 has 17 amino acids. The germline V gene encodes CDR1 SGHRS and CDR2 YFSETQ. The V and J ends lost 1 base and 3 bases, in that order; junction bases with no gene match: 5.

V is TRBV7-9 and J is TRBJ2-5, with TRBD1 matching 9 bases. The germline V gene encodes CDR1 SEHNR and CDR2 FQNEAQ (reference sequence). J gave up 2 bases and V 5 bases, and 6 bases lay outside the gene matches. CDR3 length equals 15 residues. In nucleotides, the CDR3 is TGTGCCAGCAGCGGGGACGGGACAGGGCAAGAGACCCAGTACTTC. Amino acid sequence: CASSGDGTGQETQYF.

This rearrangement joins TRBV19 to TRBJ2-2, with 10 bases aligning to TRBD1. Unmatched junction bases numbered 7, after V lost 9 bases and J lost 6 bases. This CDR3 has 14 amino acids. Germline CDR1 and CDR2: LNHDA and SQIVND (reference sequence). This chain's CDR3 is CASRDRGPSGELFF. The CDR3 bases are TGTGCCAGCCGGGACAGGGGTCCATCCGGGGAGCTGTTTTTT. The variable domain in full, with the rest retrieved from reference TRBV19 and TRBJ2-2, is DGGITQSPKYLFRKEGQNVTLSCEQNLNHDAMYWYRQDPGQGLRLIYYSQIVNDFQKGDIAEGYSVSREKKESFPLTVTSAQKNPTAFYLCASRDRGPSGELFFGEGSRLTVL.

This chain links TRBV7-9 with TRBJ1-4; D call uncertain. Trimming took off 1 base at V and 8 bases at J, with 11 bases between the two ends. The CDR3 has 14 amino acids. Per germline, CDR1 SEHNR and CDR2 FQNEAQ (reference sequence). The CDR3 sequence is CASSLGAVEEKLFF. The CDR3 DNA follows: TGTGCCAGCAGCTTAGGGGCAGTTGAAGAAAAACTGTTTTTT.

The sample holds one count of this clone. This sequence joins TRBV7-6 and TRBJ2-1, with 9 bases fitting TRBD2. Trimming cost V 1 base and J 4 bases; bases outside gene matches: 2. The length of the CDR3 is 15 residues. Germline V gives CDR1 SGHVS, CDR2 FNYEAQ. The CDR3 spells CASSLVAGVYNEQFF. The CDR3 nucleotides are TGTGCCAGCAGCTTAGTAGCGGGAGTGTACAATGAGCAGTTCTTC.

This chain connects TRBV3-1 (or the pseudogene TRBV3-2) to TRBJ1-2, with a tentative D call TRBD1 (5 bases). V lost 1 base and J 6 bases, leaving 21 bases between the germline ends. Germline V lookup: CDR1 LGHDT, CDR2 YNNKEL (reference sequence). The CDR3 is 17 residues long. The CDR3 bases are TGTGCCAGCAGCCAAGTTCAGGGTTCTACATCACTCAATGGCTACACCTTC. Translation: CASSQVQGSTSLNGYTF.

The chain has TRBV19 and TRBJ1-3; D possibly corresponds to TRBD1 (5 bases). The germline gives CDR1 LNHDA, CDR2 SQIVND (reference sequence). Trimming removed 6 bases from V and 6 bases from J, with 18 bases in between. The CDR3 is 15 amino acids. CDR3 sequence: CASSPGPSRVNTIYF. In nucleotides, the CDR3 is TGTGCCAGTAGCCCCGGACCTTCCAGGGTAAACACCATATATTTT.

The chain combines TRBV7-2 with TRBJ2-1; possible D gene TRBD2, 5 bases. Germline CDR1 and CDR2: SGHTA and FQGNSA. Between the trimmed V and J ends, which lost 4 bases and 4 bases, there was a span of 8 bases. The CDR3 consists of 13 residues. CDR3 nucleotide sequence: TGTGCCAGCAGCTGGACTCTTTACAATGAGCAGTTCTTC. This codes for CASSWTLYNEQFF.

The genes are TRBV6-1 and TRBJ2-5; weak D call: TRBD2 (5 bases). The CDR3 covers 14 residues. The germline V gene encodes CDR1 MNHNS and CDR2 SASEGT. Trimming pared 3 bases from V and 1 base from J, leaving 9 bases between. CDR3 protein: CASSDAGFQETQYF. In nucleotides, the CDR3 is TGTGCCAGCAGTGACGCGGGTTTCCAAGAGACCCAGTACTTC.

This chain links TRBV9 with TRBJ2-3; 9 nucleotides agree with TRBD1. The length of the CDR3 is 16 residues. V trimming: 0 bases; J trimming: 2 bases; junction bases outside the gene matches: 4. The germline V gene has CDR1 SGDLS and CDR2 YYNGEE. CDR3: CASSVGTGAATDTQYF. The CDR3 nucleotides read TGTGCCAGCAGCGTAGGGACAGGGGCCGCCACAGATACGCAGTATTTT.

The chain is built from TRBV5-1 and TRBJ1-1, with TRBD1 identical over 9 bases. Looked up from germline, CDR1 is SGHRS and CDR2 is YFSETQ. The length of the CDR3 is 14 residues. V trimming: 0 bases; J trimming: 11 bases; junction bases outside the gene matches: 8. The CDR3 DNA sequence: TGCGCCAGCAGCTTGGATTTCGGGGACAGGGATGCTTTCTTT. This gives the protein CASSLDFGDRDAFF.

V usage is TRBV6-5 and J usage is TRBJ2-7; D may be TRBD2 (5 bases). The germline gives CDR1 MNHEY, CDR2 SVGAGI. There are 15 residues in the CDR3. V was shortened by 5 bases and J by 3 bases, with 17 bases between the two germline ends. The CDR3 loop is CASSLRGTTNYEQYF. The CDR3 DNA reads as TGTGCCAGCAGTCTCCGGGGTACAACCAACTACGAGCAGTACTTC.

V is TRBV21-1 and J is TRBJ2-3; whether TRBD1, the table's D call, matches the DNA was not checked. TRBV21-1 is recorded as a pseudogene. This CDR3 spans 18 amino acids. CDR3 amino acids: CASSTPRDTTLSTDTQYF. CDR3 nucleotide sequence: TGTGCCAGCAGCACCCCCCGGGACACTACACTAAGCACAGATACGCAGTATTTT.

CDR3 residues: CASSLAGKGGKTEAFF. In nucleotides, the CDR3 is TGTGCCAGCAGCTTGGCCGGGAAGGGGGGGAAGACTGAAGCTTTCTTT. The rearrangement joins TRBV5-4 to TRBJ1-1; TRBD1 is a possible D gene (6 bases). This CDR3 is 16 amino acids long. V was trimmed by 0 bases and J by 5 bases, leaving 17 bases between them. Germline CDR1 and CDR2: SGHNT and YYREEE (reference sequence).

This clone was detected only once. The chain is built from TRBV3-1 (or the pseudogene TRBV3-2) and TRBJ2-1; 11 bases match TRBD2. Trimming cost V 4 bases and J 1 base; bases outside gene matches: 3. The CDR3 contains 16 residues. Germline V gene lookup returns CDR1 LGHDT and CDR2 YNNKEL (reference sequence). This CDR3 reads CASSPRLAGSYNEQFF. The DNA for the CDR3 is TGTGCCAGCAGCCCTCGACTAGCGGGGTCCTACAATGAGCAGTTCTTC.

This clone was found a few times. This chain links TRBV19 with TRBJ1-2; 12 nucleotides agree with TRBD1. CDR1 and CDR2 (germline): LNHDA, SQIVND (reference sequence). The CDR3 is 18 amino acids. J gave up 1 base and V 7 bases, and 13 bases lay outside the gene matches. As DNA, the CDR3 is TGTGCCAGTACTGACCCCCGGGACAGGGGGCGTCATAACTATGGCTACACCTTC. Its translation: CASTDPRDRGRHNYGYTF.

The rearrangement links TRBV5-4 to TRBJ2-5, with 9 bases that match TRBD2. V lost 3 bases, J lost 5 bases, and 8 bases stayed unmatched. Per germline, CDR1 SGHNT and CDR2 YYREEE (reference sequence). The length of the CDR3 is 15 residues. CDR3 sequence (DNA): TGTGCCAGCAGCTCGACTTATAGCGGGAGTGAGACCCAGTACTTC. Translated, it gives CASSSTYSGSETQYF.

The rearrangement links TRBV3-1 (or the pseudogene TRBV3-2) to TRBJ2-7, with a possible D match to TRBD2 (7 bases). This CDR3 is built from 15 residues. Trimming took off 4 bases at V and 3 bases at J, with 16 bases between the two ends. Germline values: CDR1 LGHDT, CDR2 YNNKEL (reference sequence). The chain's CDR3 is CASSLMGGGHYEQYF. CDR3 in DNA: TGTGCCAGCAGCCTCATGGGGGGGGGCCACTACGAGCAGTACTTC.

The CDR3: CASSPQGSQETQYF. CDR3 DNA sequence: TGCGCCAGCAGCCCCCAGGGGTCCCAAGAGACCCAGTACTTC. V and J are TRBV4-1 and TRBJ2-5; a possible D gene is TRBD1 (6 bases). The germline V and J ends were trimmed by 4 bases and 1 base, with 10 bases remaining between them. The CDR3 is 14 residues long. Germline CDR1 and CDR2: MGHRA and YSYEKL.

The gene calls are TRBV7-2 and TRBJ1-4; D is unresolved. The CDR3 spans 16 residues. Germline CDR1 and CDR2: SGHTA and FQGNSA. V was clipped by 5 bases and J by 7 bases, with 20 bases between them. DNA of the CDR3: TGTGCCAGCAGCCCACGTTCTCGGAGCCAAACTGAAAAACTGTTTTTT. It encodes CASSPRSRSQTEKLFF.

CDR3: CASSVGPSVSTDTQYF. DNA for the CDR3: TGTGCCAGCAGCGTAGGTCCTAGCGTGAGCACAGATACGCAGTATTTT. The V call is TRBV9, the J call TRBJ2-3; tentative D call: TRBD2 (6 bases). Germline V gene sequence: CDR1 SGDLS, CDR2 YYNGEE. The CDR3 runs 16 residues. V gave up 0 bases and J gave up 0 bases, with 11 bases separating them.